The 5 T cell receptor beta chains below come from one sample, sequenced in a study of cytomegalovirus exposure and HLA in healthy donors. A multiplex PCR was run with 60 Vbeta primers and 13 Jbeta primers. Some clones are missing from TCRdb's copy, which holds only in-frame ones; the method was immunoSEQ multiplex PCR. This sample carries 150,000 to 250,000 clones, about 80% of them seen once, and the ten largest clones take about 1.9%. Sequencing was performed on PBMCs. These receptors all come from a man aged 30 to 45 in good health and CMV-seronegative.

This clone was observed a few times. The chain combines TRBV6-6 with TRBJ1-1, with D possibly matching TRBD1 (5 bases). Germline-derived CDR1 and CDR2 are MNHNY and SVGAGI (reference sequence). The CDR3 consists of 13 residues. With 6 bases removed from V and 0 bases from J, the gap between germline ends came to 8 bases. DNA of the CDR3: TGTGCCAGCAGCCAAGGGGTGAACACTGAAGCTTTCTTT. Protein: CASSQGVNTEAFF.

The V and J genes are TRBV4-1 and TRBJ2-7, with 8 bases aligning to TRBD2. V shed 0 bases and J 4 bases; nucleotides not matched to a gene: 5. The CDR3 totals 15 residues. Germline assignment: CDR1 MGHRA and CDR2 YSYEKL. The CDR3 protein is CASSQDGGLAYEQYF. CDR3 nucleotide sequence: TGCGCCAGCAGCCAAGATGGAGGACTAGCTTACGAGCAGTACTTC.

A single count supports this clone. The chain is built from TRBV18 and TRBJ2-7, with 8 bases matching TRBD1. This CDR3 is built from 14 residues. Trimming took 2 bases from V and 6 from J; bases not matched to a gene: 6. Germline CDR1 reads KGHSH; CDR2 reads LQKENI. The CDR3 loop is CASSPGTGSGEQYF. As DNA, the CDR3 is TGTGCCAGCTCACCAGGGACAGGATCGGGCGAGCAGTACTTC.

V and J are TRBV7-3 and TRBJ2-7; 7 bases fit TRBD2. The V gene end was trimmed by 0 bases and the J gene end by 3 bases; junction bases not matched to a gene: 8. The CDR3 length is 16 residues. Germline loops: CDR1 SGHTA, CDR2 FQGTGA. In DNA form, the CDR3 reads TGTGCCAGCAGCTTAACGATACCGACTAGCTTCTACGAGCAGTACTTC. Translating gives CASSLTIPTSFYEQYF.

The chain employs TRBV6-6 and TRBJ1-6; D possibly corresponds to TRBD1 (6 bases). V lost 6 bases, J lost 0 bases, and 9 bases lay in between. CDR1 MNHNY and CDR2 SVGAGI come from the germline V gene (reference sequence). The CDR3 is 15 amino acids. The CDR3 loop is CASRQDSSYNSPLHF. The CDR3 DNA reads TGTGCCAGCAGGCAGGACAGCTCCTATAATTCACCCCTCCACTTT.